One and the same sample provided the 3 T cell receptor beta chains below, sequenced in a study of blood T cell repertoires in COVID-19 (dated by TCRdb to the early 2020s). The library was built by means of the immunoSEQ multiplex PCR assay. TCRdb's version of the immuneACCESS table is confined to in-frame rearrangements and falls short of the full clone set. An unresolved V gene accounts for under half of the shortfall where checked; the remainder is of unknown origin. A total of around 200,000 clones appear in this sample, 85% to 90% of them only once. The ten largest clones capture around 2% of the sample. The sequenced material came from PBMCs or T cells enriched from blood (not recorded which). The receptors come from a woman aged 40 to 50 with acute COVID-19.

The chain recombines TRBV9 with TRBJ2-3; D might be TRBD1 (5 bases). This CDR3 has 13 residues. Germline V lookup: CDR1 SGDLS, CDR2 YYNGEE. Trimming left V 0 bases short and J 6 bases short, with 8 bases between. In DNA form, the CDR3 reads TGTGCCAGCAGCGTAGGCCAGGGTGATACGCAGTATTTT. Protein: CASSVGQGDTQYF.

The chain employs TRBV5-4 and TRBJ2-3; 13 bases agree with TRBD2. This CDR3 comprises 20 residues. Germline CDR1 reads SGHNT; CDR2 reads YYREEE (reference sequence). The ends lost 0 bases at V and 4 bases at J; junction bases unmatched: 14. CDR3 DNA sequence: TGTGCCAGCAGCTTGGCCTTGGGACTAGCGGGGCCCAATGGGGCAGATACGCAGTATTTT. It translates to CASSLALGLAGPNGADTQYF. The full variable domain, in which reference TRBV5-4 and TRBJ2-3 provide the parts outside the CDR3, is ETGVTQSPTHLIKTRGQQVTLRCSSQSGHNTVSWYQQALGQGPQFIFQYYREEENGRGNFPPRFSGLQFPNYSSELNVNALELDDSALYLCASSLALGLAGPNGADTQYFGPGTRLTVL.

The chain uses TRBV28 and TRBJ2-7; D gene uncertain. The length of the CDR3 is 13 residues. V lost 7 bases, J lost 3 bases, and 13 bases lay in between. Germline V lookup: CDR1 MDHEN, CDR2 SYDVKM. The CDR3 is CASKGPDNYEQYF. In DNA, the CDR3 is TGTGCCAGCAAAGGCCCCGACAACTACGAGCAGTACTTC. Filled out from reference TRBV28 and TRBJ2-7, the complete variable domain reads DVKVTQSSRYLVKRTGEKVFLECVQDMDHENMFWYRQDPGLGLRLIYFSYDVKMKEKGDIPEGYSVSREKKERFSLILESASTNQTSMYLCASKGPDNYEQYFGPGTRLTVT.